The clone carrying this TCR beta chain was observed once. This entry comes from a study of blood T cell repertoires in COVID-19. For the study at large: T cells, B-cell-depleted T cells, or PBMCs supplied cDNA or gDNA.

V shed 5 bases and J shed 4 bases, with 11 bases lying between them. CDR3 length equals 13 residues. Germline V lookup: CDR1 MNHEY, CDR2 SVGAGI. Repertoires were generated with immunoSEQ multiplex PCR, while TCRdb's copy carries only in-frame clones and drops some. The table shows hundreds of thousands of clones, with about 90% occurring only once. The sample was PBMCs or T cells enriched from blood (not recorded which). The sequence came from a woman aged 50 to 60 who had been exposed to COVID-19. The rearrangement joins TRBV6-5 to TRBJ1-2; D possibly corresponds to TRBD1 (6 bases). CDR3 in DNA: TGTGCCAGCAGTCCCGGGGGGCTCTATGGCTACACCTTC. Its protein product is CASSPGGLYGYTF.